This TCR beta chain was sequenced in a study of Ad26.COV2.S vaccination and SARS-CoV-2 variants. A remark on this clone: No antigen is known for it.

Study-wide points: Possibly, TCR breadth and depth analyses underestimated total T cell responses.

TCRdb's copy holds only in-frame clones and misses some; the assay was immunoSEQ multiplex PCR. The sample shows tens of thousands of clones, approximately 86% of them seen only once. The specimen was peripheral blood, collected after recovery from COVID-19. The TCR was taken from a human donor who had recovered from COVID-19.

The CDR3 region is CASQGVGGELFF. Here the CDR3 DNA reads TGTGCCAGTCAGGGGGTGGGGGGGGAGCTGTTTTTT. This chain connects TRBV27 to TRBJ2-2; 7 nucleotides align to TRBD1. Unmatched junction bases numbered 6, after V lost 9 bases and J lost 8 bases. The germline CDR1 and CDR2 sequences are MNHEY and SMNVEV (reference sequence). The CDR3 sequence is 12 residues long.